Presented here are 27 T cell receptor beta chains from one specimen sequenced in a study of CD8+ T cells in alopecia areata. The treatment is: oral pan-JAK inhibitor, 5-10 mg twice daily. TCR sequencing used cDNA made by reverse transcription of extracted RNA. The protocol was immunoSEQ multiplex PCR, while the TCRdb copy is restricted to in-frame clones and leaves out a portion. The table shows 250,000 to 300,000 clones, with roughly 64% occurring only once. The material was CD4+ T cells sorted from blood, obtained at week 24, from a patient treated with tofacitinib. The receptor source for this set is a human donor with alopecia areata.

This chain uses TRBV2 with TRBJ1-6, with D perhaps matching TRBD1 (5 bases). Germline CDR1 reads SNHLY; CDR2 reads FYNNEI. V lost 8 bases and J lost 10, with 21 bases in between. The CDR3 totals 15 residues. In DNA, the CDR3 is TGTGCCAGCCGGCAGCGTGGCAGGGATGGATCACCCCTCCACTTT. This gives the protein CASRQRGRDGSPLHF.

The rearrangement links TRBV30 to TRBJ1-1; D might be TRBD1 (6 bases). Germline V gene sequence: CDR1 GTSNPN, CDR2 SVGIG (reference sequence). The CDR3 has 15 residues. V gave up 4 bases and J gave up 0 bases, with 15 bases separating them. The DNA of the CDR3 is TGTGCCTGGACTAGGGGAAGGGGGATGAACACTGAAGCTTTCTTT. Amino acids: CAWTRGRGMNTEAFF.

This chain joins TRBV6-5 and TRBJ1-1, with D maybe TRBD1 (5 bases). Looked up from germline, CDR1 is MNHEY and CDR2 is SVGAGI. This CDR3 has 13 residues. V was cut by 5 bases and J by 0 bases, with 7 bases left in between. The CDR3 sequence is CASSRQLNTEAFF. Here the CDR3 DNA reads TGTGCCAGCAGTCGACAGTTGAACACTGAAGCTTTCTTT.

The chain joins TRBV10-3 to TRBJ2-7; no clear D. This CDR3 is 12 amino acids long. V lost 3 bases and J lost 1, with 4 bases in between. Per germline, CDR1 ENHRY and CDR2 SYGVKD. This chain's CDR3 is CAISDSSYEQYF. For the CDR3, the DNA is TGTGCCATCAGTGACAGTTCCTACGAGCAGTACTTC.

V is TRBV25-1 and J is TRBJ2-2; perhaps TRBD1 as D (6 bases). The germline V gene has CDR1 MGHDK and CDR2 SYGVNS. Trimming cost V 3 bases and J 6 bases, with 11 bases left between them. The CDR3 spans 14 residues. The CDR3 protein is CASSENRVPGELFF. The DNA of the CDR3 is TGTGCCAGCAGTGAGAACAGGGTTCCCGGGGAGCTGTTTTTT.

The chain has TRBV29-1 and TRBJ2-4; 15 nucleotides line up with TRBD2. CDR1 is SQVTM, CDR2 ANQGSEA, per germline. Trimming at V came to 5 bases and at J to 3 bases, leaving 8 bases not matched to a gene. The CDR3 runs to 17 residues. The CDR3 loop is CSVSGLAGGPGKNIQYF. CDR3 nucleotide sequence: TGCAGCGTTTCCGGACTAGCGGGGGGGCCGGGCAAAAACATTCAGTACTTC.

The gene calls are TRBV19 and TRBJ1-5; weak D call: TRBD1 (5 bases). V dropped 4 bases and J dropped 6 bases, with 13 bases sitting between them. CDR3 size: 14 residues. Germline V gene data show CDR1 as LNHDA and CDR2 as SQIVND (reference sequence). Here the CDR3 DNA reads TGTGCCAGTAGTAAACTCCCAAGGGGTCAGCCCCAGCATTTT. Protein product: CASSKLPRGQPQHF.

CDR3 sequence (DNA): TGTGCCAGCAGCTTGGGACAGGGACTGTATCAGCCCCAGCATTTT. Protein sequence: CASSLGQGLYQPQHF. The rearrangement links TRBV5-6 to TRBJ1-5; 7 nucleotides align to TRBD1. The trim removed 0 bases at V and 5 bases at J, leaving 5 bases unmatched. The CDR3 sequence is 15 residues long. CDR1 SGHDT and CDR2 YYEEEE come from the germline V gene. Combining the CDR3 with reference TRBV5-6 and TRBJ1-5 gives the whole variable domain DAGVTQSPTHLIKTRGQQVTLRCSPKSGHDTVSWYQQALGQGPQFIFQYYEEEERQRGNFPDRFSGHQFPNYSSELNVNALLLGDSALYLCASSLGQGLYQPQHFGDGTRLSIL.

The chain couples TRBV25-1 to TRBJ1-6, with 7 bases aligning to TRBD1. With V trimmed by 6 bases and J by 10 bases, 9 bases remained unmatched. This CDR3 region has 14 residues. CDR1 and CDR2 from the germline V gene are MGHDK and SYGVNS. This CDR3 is CASRGTGVHSPLHF. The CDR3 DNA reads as TGTGCCAGCAGGGGAACAGGGGTGCACTCACCCCTCCACTTT.

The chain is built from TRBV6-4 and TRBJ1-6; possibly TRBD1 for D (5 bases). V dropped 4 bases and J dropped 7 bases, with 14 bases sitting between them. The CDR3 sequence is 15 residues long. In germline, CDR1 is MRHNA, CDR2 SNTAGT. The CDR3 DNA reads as TGTGCCAGCAGTGGATCCGGGACCGCCAATTCACCCCTCCACTTT. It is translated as CASSGSGTANSPLHF.

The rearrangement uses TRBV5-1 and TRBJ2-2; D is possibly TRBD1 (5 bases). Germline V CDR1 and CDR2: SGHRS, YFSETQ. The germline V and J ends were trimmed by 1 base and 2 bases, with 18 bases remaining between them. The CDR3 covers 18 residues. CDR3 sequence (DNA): TGCGCCAGCAGCTTGAGAGTGGTCGGGCAGGGCAACACCGGGGAGCTGTTTTTT. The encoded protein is CASSLRVVGQGNTGELFF.

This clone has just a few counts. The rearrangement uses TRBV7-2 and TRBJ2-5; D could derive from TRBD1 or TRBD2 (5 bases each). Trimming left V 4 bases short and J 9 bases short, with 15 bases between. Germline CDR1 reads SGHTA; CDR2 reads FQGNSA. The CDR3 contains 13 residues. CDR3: CASSSPTGQAQYF. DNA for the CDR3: TGTGCCAGCAGCTCGCCTACGGGGCAGGCCCAGTACTTC.

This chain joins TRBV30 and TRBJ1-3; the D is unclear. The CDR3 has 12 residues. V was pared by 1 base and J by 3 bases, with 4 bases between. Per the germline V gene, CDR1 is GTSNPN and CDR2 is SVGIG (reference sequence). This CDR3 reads CAWSEVGNTIYF. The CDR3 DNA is TGTGCCTGGAGTGAGGTTGGAAACACCATATATTTT.

CDR3 DNA: TGCAGCCCCTACAAGGACTACCAGCAGTTCTTC. Amino acids: CSPYKDYQQFF. The rearrangement links TRBV29-1 to TRBJ2-1, with D possibly TRBD2 on 6 matching bases. V was clipped by 8 bases and J by 11 bases, with 16 bases between them. CDR1 is SQVTM, CDR2 ANQGSEA, per germline. The CDR3 is 11 residues long.

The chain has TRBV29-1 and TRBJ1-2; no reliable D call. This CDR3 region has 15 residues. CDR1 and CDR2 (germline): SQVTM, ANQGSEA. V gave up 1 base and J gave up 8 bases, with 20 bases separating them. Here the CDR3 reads CSVEVNRLQGGGYTF. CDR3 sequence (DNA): TGCAGCGTTGAAGTTAACCGGCTTCAAGGAGGAGGCTACACCTTC. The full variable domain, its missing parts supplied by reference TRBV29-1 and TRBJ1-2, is SAVISQKPSRDICQRGTSLTIQCQVDSQVTMMFWYRQQPGQSLTLIATANQGSEATYESGFVIDKFPISRPNLTFSTLTVSNMSPEDSSIYLCSVEVNRLQGGGYTFGSGTRLTVV.

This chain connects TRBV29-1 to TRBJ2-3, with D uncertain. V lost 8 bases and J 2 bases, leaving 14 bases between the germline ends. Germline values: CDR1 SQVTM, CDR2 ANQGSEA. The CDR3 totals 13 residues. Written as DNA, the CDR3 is TGCAGCTCTCGTCGGAAACACACAGATACGCAGTATTTT. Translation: CSSRRKHTDTQYF.

The CDR3 sequence: CASSSTAGGYGYTF. In DNA form, the CDR3 reads TGCGCCAGCAGCTCGACCGCAGGGGGCTATGGCTACACCTTC. This chain uses TRBV5-1 with TRBJ1-2, with TRBD1 matching 7 bases. This CDR3 region has 14 residues. Unmatched junction bases numbered 6, after V lost 3 bases and J lost 4 bases. The V gene's germline CDR1 is SGHRS and CDR2 YFSETQ. The full variable domain, with the rest looked up from reference TRBV5-1 and TRBJ1-2, is KAGVTQTPRYLIKTRGQQVTLSCSPISGHRSVSWYQQTPGQGLQFLFEYFSETQRNKGNFPGRFSGRQFSNSRSEMNVSTLELGDSALYLCASSSTAGGYGYTFGSGTRLTVV.

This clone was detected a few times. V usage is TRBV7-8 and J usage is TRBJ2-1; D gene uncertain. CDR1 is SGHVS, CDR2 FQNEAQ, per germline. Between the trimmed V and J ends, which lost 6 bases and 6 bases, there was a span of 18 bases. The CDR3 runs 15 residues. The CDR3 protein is CASRPRAVLRNEQFF. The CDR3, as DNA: TGTGCCAGCAGACCTAGGGCGGTGTTGCGCAATGAGCAGTTCTTC.

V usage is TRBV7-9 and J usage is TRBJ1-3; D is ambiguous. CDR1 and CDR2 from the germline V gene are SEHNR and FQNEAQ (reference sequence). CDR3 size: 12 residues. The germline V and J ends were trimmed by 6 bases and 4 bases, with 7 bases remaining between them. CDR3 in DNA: TGTGCCAGCAGGTCGAGGGGAAACACCATATATTTT. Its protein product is CASRSRGNTIYF.

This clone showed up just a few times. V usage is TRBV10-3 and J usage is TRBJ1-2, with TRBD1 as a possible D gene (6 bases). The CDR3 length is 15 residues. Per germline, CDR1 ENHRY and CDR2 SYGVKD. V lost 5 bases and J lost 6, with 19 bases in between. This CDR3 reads CAISSSDSQRDGYTF. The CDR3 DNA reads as TGTGCCATCAGTTCTTCGGACAGCCAGAGAGATGGCTACACCTTC.

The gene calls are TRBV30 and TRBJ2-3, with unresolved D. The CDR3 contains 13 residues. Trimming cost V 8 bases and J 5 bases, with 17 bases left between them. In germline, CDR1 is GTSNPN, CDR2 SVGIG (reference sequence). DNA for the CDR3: TGTGCCCATGGTGGCTTAACGGGAGATACGCAGTATTTT. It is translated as CAHGGLTGDTQYF.

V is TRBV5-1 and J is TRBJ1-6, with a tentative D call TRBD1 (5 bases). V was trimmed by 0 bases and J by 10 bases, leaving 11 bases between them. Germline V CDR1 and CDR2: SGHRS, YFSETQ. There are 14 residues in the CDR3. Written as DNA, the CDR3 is TGCGCCAGCAGCTTGGTGCAGGGAAACTCACCCCTCCACTTT. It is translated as CASSLVQGNSPLHF.

CDR3 sequence: CASSLVTGEGTEAFF. DNA for the CDR3: TGTGCCAGCAGCTTAGTTACAGGGGAAGGAACTGAAGCTTTCTTT. The chain employs TRBV7-9 and TRBJ1-1, with TRBD1 matching 7 bases. V lost 1 base, J lost 5 bases, and 7 bases stayed unmatched. This CDR3 is built from 15 residues. Germline assignment: CDR1 SEHNR and CDR2 FQNEAQ (reference sequence).

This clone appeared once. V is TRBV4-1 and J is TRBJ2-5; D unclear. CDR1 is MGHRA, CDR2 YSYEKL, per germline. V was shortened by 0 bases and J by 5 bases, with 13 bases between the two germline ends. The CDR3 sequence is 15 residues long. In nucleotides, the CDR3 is TGCGCCAGCAGCCAAGATAACCGATACTATGAGACCCAGTACTTC. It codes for CASSQDNRYYETQYF.

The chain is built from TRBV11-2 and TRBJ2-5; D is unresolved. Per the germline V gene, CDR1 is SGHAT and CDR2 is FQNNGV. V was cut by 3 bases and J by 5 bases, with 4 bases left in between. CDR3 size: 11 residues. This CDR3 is CASSFGETQYF. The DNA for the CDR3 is TGTGCCAGCAGCTTCGGGGAGACCCAGTACTTC.

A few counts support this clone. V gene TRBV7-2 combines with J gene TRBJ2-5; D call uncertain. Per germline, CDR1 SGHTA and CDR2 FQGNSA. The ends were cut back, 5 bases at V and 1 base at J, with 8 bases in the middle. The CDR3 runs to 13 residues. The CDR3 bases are TGTGCCAGCAGCGCTAGAATCCAAGAGACCCAGTACTTC. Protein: CASSARIQETQYF.

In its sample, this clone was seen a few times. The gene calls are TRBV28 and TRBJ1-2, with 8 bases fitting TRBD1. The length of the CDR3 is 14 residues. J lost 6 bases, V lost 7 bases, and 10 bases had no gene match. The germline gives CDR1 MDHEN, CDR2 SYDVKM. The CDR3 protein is CASTVPRGQHGYTF. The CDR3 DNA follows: TGTGCCAGCACCGTTCCCAGGGGGCAGCATGGCTACACCTTC.